Shown below are 22 T cell receptor beta chains from a single sample sequenced in a study of technical replicates of blood from several donors. The data were produced by immunoSEQ multiplex PCR, yet TCRdb's version contains in-frame clones alone and is incomplete. The data show some 66,000 clones, roughly 98% seen once. The sequencing input was T cells isolated from PBMCs. The receptors originated from a human donor in good health.

This sequence joins TRBV2 and TRBJ1-2; TRBD1 matches at 8 bases. The length of the CDR3 is 11 residues. The V and J ends lost 5 bases and 7 bases, in that order; junction bases with no gene match: 0. CDR1 is SNHLY, CDR2 FYNNEI, per germline. CDR3 DNA: TGTGCCAGCAGTACAGGGGGTGGCTACACCTTC. Encoded protein: CASSTGGGYTF.

The rearrangement links TRBV29-1 to TRBJ2-7, with 8 bases identical to TRBD2. The CDR3 length is 13 residues. Germline-derived CDR1 and CDR2 are SQVTM and ANQGSEA. The ends lost 6 bases at V and 2 bases at J; junction bases unmatched: 6. The CDR3 sequence: CSVRSGAPYEQYF. The DNA of the CDR3 is TGCAGCGTCCGTAGCGGGGCACCCTACGAGCAGTACTTC.

The chain links TRBV4-1 to TRBJ1-1, with D maybe TRBD1 (6 bases). This CDR3 comprises 14 residues. CDR1 is MGHRA and CDR2 is YSYEKL in the germline V gene. Deletions cut 3 bases from V and 4 bases from J, with 12 bases between. CDR3 region: CASSHRGLGTEAFF. In DNA, the CDR3 is TGCGCCAGCAGCCACAGGGGTTTGGGCACTGAAGCTTTCTTT.

The chain uses TRBV4-2 and TRBJ2-1, with 10 bases matching TRBD2. Germline V gene sequence: CDR1 LGHNA, CDR2 YNFKEQ. V dropped 2 bases and J dropped 1; count of bases not matched to a gene: 2. This CDR3 has 16 amino acids. For the CDR3, the DNA is TGTGCCAGCAGCCAATTAGCGGGGGGATCCTACAATGAGCAGTTCTTC. Translating gives CASSQLAGGSYNEQFF.

The CDR3 reads CASSMGAYEQYF. The CDR3 region has the DNA TGTGCCAGTAGTATGGGAGCTTACGAGCAGTACTTC. The V call is TRBV19, the J call TRBJ2-7; D is perhaps TRBD2 (5 bases). This CDR3 is 12 amino acids long. The germline V and J ends were trimmed by 3 bases and 4 bases, with 7 bases remaining between them. Germline V gene lookup returns CDR1 LNHDA and CDR2 SQIVND (reference sequence). Using reference TRBV19 and TRBJ2-7 for the parts outside the CDR3, the full variable domain is DGGITQSPKYLFRKEGQNVTLSCEQNLNHDAMYWYRQDPGQGLRLIYYSQIVNDFQKGDIAEGYSVSREKKESFPLTVTSAQKNPTAFYLCASSMGAYEQYFGPGTRLTVT.

This sequence joins TRBV5-1 and TRBJ2-5; 11 nucleotides line up with TRBD2. The V gene end was trimmed by 4 bases and the J gene end by 2 bases; junction bases not matched to a gene: 4. Germline loops: CDR1 SGHRS, CDR2 YFSETQ. This CDR3 is built from 15 residues. CDR3 DNA sequence: TGCGCCAGCAGCCCCAGACTAGCGGGACAAGAGACCCAGTACTTC. It encodes CASSPRLAGQETQYF.

The gene calls are TRBV11-2 and TRBJ1-2; 10 nucleotides match TRBD1. The V and J ends lost 1 base and 9 bases, in that order; junction bases with no gene match: 11. This CDR3 has 16 residues. The V gene's germline CDR1 is SGHAT and CDR2 FQNNGV. The CDR3 sequence: CASSLVWTGGPTSYTF. In DNA, the CDR3 is TGTGCCAGCAGCTTAGTCTGGACAGGGGGTCCTACGAGCTACACCTTC.

This rearrangement joins TRBV11-2 to TRBJ1-1, with a possible D match to TRBD1 (6 bases). V lost 6 bases to trimming and J lost 5 bases, with 13 bases between them. This CDR3 has 13 residues. Germline CDR1 and CDR2: SGHAT and FQNNGV. The CDR3: CASRLGGRTEAFF. The CDR3 coding sequence is TGTGCCAGCAGGTTGGGGGGGCGAACTGAAGCTTTCTTT.

The gene calls are TRBV19 and TRBJ1-5; 7 bases match TRBD1. This CDR3 region has 14 residues. Trimming cost V 7 bases and J 10 bases; bases outside gene matches: 13. Looked up from germline, CDR1 is LNHDA and CDR2 is SQIVND (reference sequence). The CDR3 region is CASTYGQGDLPQHF. The CDR3 nucleotides read TGTGCCAGTACATATGGCCAGGGGGATTTACCCCAGCATTTT. The variable domain in full, completed from reference TRBV19 and TRBJ1-5, reads DGGITQSPKYLFRKEGQNVTLSCEQNLNHDAMYWYRQDPGQGLRLIYYSQIVNDFQKGDIAEGYSVSREKKESFPLTVTSAQKNPTAFYLCASTYGQGDLPQHFGDGTRLSIL.

The chain links TRBV11-2 to TRBJ2-1, with D possibly being TRBD2 (6 bases). V lost 1 base and J 10 bases, leaving 11 bases between the germline ends. Germline V gene data show CDR1 as SGHAT and CDR2 as FQNNGV. The CDR3 contains 13 residues. CDR3 coding DNA: TGTGCCAGCAGCTTAGGACTAGAAAAAGAGCAGTTCTTC. As protein: CASSLGLEKEQFF. The full variable domain, in which reference TRBV11-2 and TRBJ2-1 provide the parts outside the CDR3, is EAGVAQSPRYKIIEKRQSVAFWCNPISGHATLYWYQQILGQGPKLLIQFQNNGVVDDSQLPKDRFSAERLKGVDSTLKIQPAKLEDSAVYLCASSLGLEKEQFFGPGTRLTVL.

The chain links TRBV7-2 to TRBJ2-7; TRBD1 aligns across 10 bases. The V and J ends lost 4 bases and 3 bases, in that order; junction bases with no gene match: 3. This CDR3 region has 14 residues. Germline CDR1 SGHTA, CDR2 FQGNSA. In DNA, the CDR3 is TGTGCCAGCAGCTCCCGGGACAGGGGCTACGAGCAGTACTTC. Translating gives CASSSRDRGYEQYF.

In the case of this clone: Other DNA sequences in the same sample also yield this CDR3. The chain couples TRBV9 to TRBJ2-1; D remains unclear. Trimming shortened V by 0 bases and J by 0 bases, and 7 bases separated the two germline ends. CDR1 and CDR2 (germline): SGDLS, YYNGEE. This CDR3 region has 15 residues. The DNA of the CDR3 is TGTGCCAGCAGCGTAGGAGCTAGCTCCTACAATGAGCAGTTCTTC. As protein: CASSVGASSYNEQFF.

The rearrangement joins TRBV5-4 to TRBJ2-7, with 7 bases that match TRBD1. Germline loops: CDR1 SGHNT, CDR2 YYREEE (reference sequence). V trimming: 4 bases; J trimming: 3 bases; junction bases outside the gene matches: 10. The CDR3 totals 15 residues. The CDR3 nucleotides are TGTGCCAGCAGCACCGACAGGGACCCGAACTACGAGCAGTACTTC. It yields the protein CASSTDRDPNYEQYF.

This clone was counted once. The rearrangement uses TRBV28 and TRBJ1-5; 9 bases fit TRBD1. The trim removed 6 bases at V and 6 bases at J, leaving 6 bases unmatched. The CDR3 consists of 14 residues. Germline V gene lookup returns CDR1 MDHEN and CDR2 SYDVKM. CDR3 sequence reads: CASSRQGVVQPQHF. CDR3 DNA sequence: TGTGCCAGCAGCCGACAGGGGGTGGTTCAGCCCCAGCATTTT.

V gene TRBV27 combines with J gene TRBJ2-7, with a possible D match to TRBD1 (6 bases). Trimming cost V 0 bases and J 6 bases, with 12 bases left between them. CDR3 length: 14 residues. The germline gives CDR1 MNHEY, CDR2 SMNVEV (reference sequence). CDR3 bases: TGTGCCAGCAGTTTATCATCAGGGGCGACCGAGCAGTACTTC. Translated: CASSLSSGATEQYF.

This clone occurred once. The CDR3 nucleotides read TGCAGCGTCCTCGAGGGAGGTGTCACTGAAGCTTTCTTT. Encoded protein: CSVLEGGVTEAFF. The gene calls are TRBV29-1 and TRBJ1-1; D unclear. Trimming removed 6 bases at V and 4 bases at J, with 15 bases between. The CDR3 length is 13 residues. Germline loops: CDR1 SQVTM, CDR2 ANQGSEA.

The rearrangement joins TRBV5-6 to TRBJ1-5; D gene ambiguous. CDR1 and CDR2 from the germline V gene are SGHDT and YYEEEE. The CDR3 has 14 residues. V lost 0 bases to trimming and J lost 5 bases, with 9 bases between them. The chain's CDR3 is CASSLGRTYQPQHF. DNA for the CDR3: TGTGCCAGCAGCTTGGGCAGAACCTATCAGCCCCAGCATTTT.

The chain has TRBV28 and TRBJ2-2, with TRBD1 matching 7 bases. V shed 6 bases, J shed 0 bases, and the junction held 10 bases outside the gene matches. The CDR3 sequence is 17 residues long. CDR1 and CDR2 from the germline V gene are MDHEN and SYDVKM. Here the CDR3 DNA reads TGTGCCAGCAGAGACCTACAGGGGCCCACGAACACCGGGGAGCTGTTTTTT. Residues: CASRDLQGPTNTGELFF.

This chain links TRBV11-2 with TRBJ2-1; 7 bases are shared with TRBD2. From germline, CDR1 is SGHAT and CDR2 FQNNGV. With V trimmed by 3 bases and J by 3 bases, 8 bases remained unmatched. The CDR3 runs 16 residues. The CDR3 here is CASSFFTGGIYNEQFF. In DNA, the CDR3 is TGTGCCAGCAGCTTTTTTACCGGGGGGATCTACAATGAGCAGTTCTTC.

V is TRBV5-5 and J is TRBJ1-1; no firm D call. Germline CDR1 is SGHKS and CDR2 is YYEKEE (reference sequence). The CDR3 has 16 residues. Trimming shortened V by 2 bases and J by 0 bases, and 14 bases separated the two germline ends. The CDR3: CASSFLPVDLNTEAFF. The CDR3 DNA sequence: TGTGCCAGCAGCTTTCTACCTGTGGACTTGAACACTGAAGCTTTCTTT.

V is TRBV5-6 and J is TRBJ2-2; 10 bases map to TRBD1. CDR3 length: 16 residues. In germline, CDR1 is SGHDT, CDR2 YYEEEE. J lost 2 bases, V lost 4 bases, and 5 bases had no gene match. Written as DNA, the CDR3 is TGTGCCAGCAGCCTAAGGACAGGGGGAAACACCGGGGAGCTGTTTTTT. Its translation is CASSLRTGGNTGELFF.

The table lists this clone with a count of one. CDR3: CASSDSTGFNEQFF. CDR3 nucleotide sequence: TGTGCCAGCAGCGATTCAACAGGGTTTAATGAGCAGTTCTTC. The chain carries TRBV9 and TRBJ2-1, with D maybe TRBD1 (6 bases). The CDR3 consists of 14 residues. Germline V lookup: CDR1 SGDLS, CDR2 YYNGEE. Trimming pared 3 bases from V and 7 bases from J, leaving 14 bases between.